The next 26 T cell receptor beta chains were all read from a single sample in a study of blood T cell repertoires in COVID-19. The protocol was immunoSEQ multiplex PCR, while the TCRdb copy is restricted to in-frame clones and leaves out a portion. The sample records around 220,000 clones, roughly 80% being singletons. The material sequenced was peripheral blood. The source is a woman aged 80 or over with acute or convalescent COVID-19.

The gene calls are TRBV10-2 and TRBJ2-1; D remains ambiguous. V was cut by 0 bases and J by 0 bases, with 15 bases left in between. Germline V CDR1 and CDR2: WSHSY, SAAADI. CDR3 length: 18 residues. Written as DNA, the CDR3 is TGCGCCAGCAGTGAGTCGCGTGATTACGTTAGCTCCTACAATGAGCAGTTCTTC. Its protein is CASSESRDYVSSYNEQFF.

Remarks on this clone: An end of the junction does not agree with germline; a read error may underlie this. The identical CDR3 is also encoded by other nucleotide sequences in the sample. J is TRBJ2-5 and V is TRBV3-1 (or the pseudogene TRBV3-2), with D perhaps matching TRBD2 (9 bases). The CDR3 loop spans 15 amino acids. Germline V gene data show CDR1 as LGHDT and CDR2 as YNNKEL (reference sequence). The DNA for the CDR3 is TGCGCCCGCAGGGGGCGGGGGGGCGGCTCGGAGACCCAGTACTTC. Encoded protein: CARRGRGGGSETQYF.

The genes are TRBV18 and TRBJ2-1; D is unclear. The CDR3 runs 14 residues. Trimming left V 3 bases short and J 4 bases short, with 10 bases between. The germline V gene has CDR1 KGHSH and CDR2 LQKENI. The CDR3, as DNA: TGTGCCAGCTCACCTCAACAGCTTTACAATGAGCAGTTCTTC. This encodes CASSPQQLYNEQFF.

This clone occurred a few times. This CDR3 is also generated by other DNA sequences in the sample. CDR3 bases: TGTGCCAGTAGTATAAGGGGACTAGCGGGATACAATGAGCAGTTCTTC. Translating it yields CASSIRGLAGYNEQFF. The genes are TRBV19 and TRBJ2-1; 13 bases map to TRBD2. The germline gives CDR1 LNHDA, CDR2 SQIVND (reference sequence). V was pared by 2 bases and J by 4 bases, with 2 bases of the junction left unmatched. The CDR3 contains 16 residues. The full variable domain, completed using reference TRBV19 and TRBJ2-1, is DGGITQSPKYLFRKEGQNVTLSCEQNLNHDAMYWYRQDPGQGLRLIYYSQIVNDFQKGDIAEGYSVSREKKESFPLTVTSAQKNPTAFYLCASSIRGLAGYNEQFFGPGTRLTVL.

V is TRBV28 and J is TRBJ1-1, with D possibly matching TRBD1 (5 bases). CDR1 and CDR2 (germline): MDHEN, SYDVKM. The CDR3 runs to 13 residues. V gave up 3 bases and J gave up 11 bases, with 16 bases separating them. The CDR3 DNA sequence: TGTGCCAGCAGTTTGGGGGAGGGAGTGAAGGCTTTCTTT. Its protein is CASSLGEGVKAFF.

In DNA form, the CDR3 reads TGTGCCAGTAGTTACGGGAGCTCTGGAAACACCATATATTTT. Protein product: CASSYGSSGNTIYF. The chain couples TRBV19 to TRBJ1-3; D is uncertain. Per the germline V gene, CDR1 is LNHDA and CDR2 is SQIVND (reference sequence). V was trimmed by 5 bases and J by 0 bases, leaving 8 bases between them. CDR3 length: 14 amino acids.

The V and J genes are TRBV29-1 and TRBJ1-2; TRBD1 matches 9 bases. The CDR3 runs 14 residues. V was pared by 7 bases and J by 0 bases, with 6 bases of the junction left unmatched. Germline lookup yields CDR1 SQVTM and CDR2 ANQGSEA. CDR3 bases: TGCAGCGCTAAAAGACAGGGGGCTAACTATGGCTACACCTTC. Protein sequence: CSAKRQGANYGYTF. Using reference TRBV29-1 and TRBJ1-2 for the parts outside the CDR3, the full variable domain is SAVISQKPSRDICQRGTSLTIQCQVDSQVTMMFWYRQQPGQSLTLIATANQGSEATYESGFVIDKFPISRPNLTFSTLTVSNMSPEDSSIYLCSAKRQGANYGYTFGSGTRLTVV.

The V gene is TRBV4-3, the J gene TRBJ1-4; D gene uncertain. Germline V gene lookup returns CDR1 LGHNA and CDR2 YSLEER. Deletions cut 0 bases from V and 6 bases from J, with 5 bases between. CDR3 length: 13 amino acids. The DNA of the CDR3 is TGCGCCAGCAGCCAAGACAGTCATGAAAAACTGTTTTTT. Amino acids: CASSQDSHEKLFF.

The V call is TRBV19, the J call TRBJ2-3, with D perhaps TRBD2 (6 bases). CDR1 is LNHDA, CDR2 SQIVND, per germline (reference sequence). Trimming pared 1 base from V and 6 bases from J, leaving 17 bases between. This CDR3 contains 16 residues. The CDR3, as DNA: TGTGCCAGTAGTATAGTCAGTGGGGGGTCGAGGGATACGCAGTATTTT. Residues: CASSIVSGGSRDTQYF.

The chain joins TRBV7-2 to TRBJ1-1, with a tentative D call TRBD1 (6 bases). V was shortened by 5 bases and J by 0 bases, with 19 bases between the two germline ends. Germline V CDR1 and CDR2: SGHTA, FQGNSA. There are 17 residues in the CDR3. The CDR3 is CASSPRGGGALNTEAFF. The DNA for the CDR3 is TGTGCCAGCAGCCCGAGGGGAGGGGGGGCCTTGAACACTGAAGCTTTCTTT.

In its sample, this clone was seen once. J is TRBJ1-4 and V is TRBV19, with D possibly being TRBD1 (6 bases). With 4 bases removed from V and 1 base from J, the gap between germline ends came to 10 bases. Germline loops: CDR1 LNHDA, CDR2 SQIVND (reference sequence). This CDR3 comprises 15 residues. The CDR3 bases are TGTGCCAGTAGTAGCCAGGGGATAACTAATGAAAAACTGTTTTTT. Translated: CASSSQGITNEKLFF.

This clone was detected only once. J is TRBJ1-5 and V is TRBV27, with 7 nucleotides matching TRBD1. The CDR3 has 15 residues. With 6 bases clipped from V and 1 base from J, the junction kept 6 bases outside the gene matches. Looked up from germline, CDR1 is MNHEY and CDR2 is SMNVEV (reference sequence). The CDR3, as DNA: TGTGCCAGCAGCCCCGACAGGGCGAGCAATCAGCCCCAGCATTTT. It is translated as CASSPDRASNQPQHF.

CDR3 DNA sequence: TGTGCCAGCTCACCACCGAGGACAGGACTCAATCAGCCCCAGCATTTT. Its protein product is CASSPPRTGLNQPQHF. V and J are TRBV18 and TRBJ1-5; 7 positions agree with TRBD1. With V trimmed by 0 bases and J by 3 bases, 5 bases remained unmatched. From germline, CDR1 is KGHSH and CDR2 LQKENI. The CDR3 spans 16 residues.

The V call is TRBV6-6, the J call TRBJ1-1, with 7 nucleotides matching TRBD1. This CDR3 comprises 14 residues. V was pared by 0 bases and J by 4 bases, with 2 bases of the junction left unmatched. Germline assignment: CDR1 MNHNY and CDR2 SVGAGI (reference sequence). In nucleotides, the CDR3 is TGTGCCAGCAGTTACTCAGGGGGCATCACTGAAGCTTTCTTT. Its protein is CASSYSGGITEAFF.

V and J are TRBV4-2 and TRBJ2-1, with TRBD2 matching over 7 bases. CDR1 is LGHNA and CDR2 is YNFKEQ in the germline V gene. V lost 5 bases, J lost 8 bases, and 12 bases stayed unmatched. This CDR3 contains 15 residues. CDR3 sequence reads: CASSTSLWGGDEQFF. In nucleotides, the CDR3 is TGTGCCAGCAGCACTTCCTTATGGGGGGGGGATGAGCAGTTCTTC.

This sequence joins TRBV29-1 and TRBJ1-5; TRBD1 agrees at 7 bases. V gave up 5 bases and J gave up 6 bases; unmatched junction bases: 13. There are 15 residues in the CDR3. Germline CDR1 and CDR2: SQVTM and ANQGSEA. The CDR3 spells CSVIVATGSSQPQHF. CDR3 bases: TGCAGCGTTATCGTCGCGACAGGGTCCAGTCAGCCCCAGCATTTT.

Only a few counts were recorded for this clone. The chain joins TRBV14 to TRBJ1-2; 10 positions agree with TRBD1. Germline V gives CDR1 SGHDN, CDR2 FVKESK. The junction had 9 bases not matched to a gene; V was cut back by 0 bases and J by 8 bases. The CDR3 has 16 residues. This CDR3 is CASSQDLGTGAEGYTF. The CDR3 DNA is TGTGCCAGCAGCCAAGACCTGGGGACAGGGGCCGAAGGCTACACCTTC.

For the CDR3, the DNA is TGCGCCAGCAGGCAAGGACAGGGGGCGAACAAACTGTTTTTT. It codes for CASRQGQGANKLFF. The chain combines TRBV5-1 with TRBJ1-4; 11 bases are a match to TRBD1. Trimming took 5 bases from V and 11 from J; bases not matched to a gene: 8. The germline gives CDR1 SGHRS, CDR2 YFSETQ. This CDR3 spans 14 amino acids.

This chain links TRBV30 with TRBJ1-2, with D hard to call. Deletions cut 3 bases from V and 2 bases from J, with 7 bases between. This CDR3 has 12 amino acids. Per the germline V gene, CDR1 is GTSNPN and CDR2 is SVGIG (reference sequence). CDR3 sequence (DNA): TGTGCCTGGAGAGTACAGAACTATGGCTACACCTTC. It codes for CAWRVQNYGYTF.

The chain carries TRBV7-9 and TRBJ2-3; 10 bases map to TRBD2. The germline CDR1 and CDR2 sequences are SEHNR and FQNEAQ (reference sequence). This CDR3 contains 16 residues. V lost 3 bases, J lost 1 base, and 4 bases stayed unmatched. The CDR3 here is CASSFSTSGGTDTQYF. Written as DNA, the CDR3 is TGTGCCAGCAGCTTCAGTACTAGCGGGGGCACAGATACGCAGTATTTT. The full variable domain, rest sourced from reference TRBV7-9 and TRBJ2-3, is DTGVSQNPRHKITKRGQNVTFRCDPISEHNRLYWYRQTLGQGPEFLTYFQNEAQLEKSRLLSDRFSAERPKGSFSTLEIQRTEQGDSAMYLCASSFSTSGGTDTQYFGPGTRLTVL.

This chain's CDR3 is CASSYSSSGSSYEQYF. For the CDR3, the DNA is TGTGCCAGCAGTTACTCGTCCAGCGGGAGCTCCTACGAGCAGTACTTC. V gene TRBV6-5 combines with J gene TRBJ2-7; 8 nucleotides match TRBD2. V dropped 0 bases and J dropped 0; count of bases not matched to a gene: 4. This CDR3 region has 16 residues. Per germline, CDR1 MNHEY and CDR2 SVGAGI.

This clone was counted between two and nine times. The chain has TRBV11-2 and TRBJ2-7; 9 positions agree with TRBD2. CDR1 is SGHAT, CDR2 FQNNGV, per germline. With 8 bases clipped from V and 0 bases from J, the junction kept 2 bases outside the gene matches. This CDR3 has 13 residues. For the CDR3, the DNA is TGTGCCAGCCTTAGCGGGAGCTCCTACGAGCAGTACTTC. This codes for CASLSGSSYEQYF.

The genes are TRBV19 and TRBJ2-7, with a possible D match to TRBD2 (6 bases). The V end lost 6 bases, the J end lost 2 bases, and 20 bases lay between the germline ends. Looked up from germline, CDR1 is LNHDA and CDR2 is SQIVND (reference sequence). This CDR3 has 16 amino acids. The CDR3 DNA follows: TGTGCCAGTAGGATTGGACATCTAAGCGGGCCCTACGAGCAGTACTTC. Encoded protein: CASRIGHLSGPYEQYF.

This chain uses TRBV2 with TRBJ1-3; D remains ambiguous. Germline assignment: CDR1 SNHLY and CDR2 FYNNEI. The CDR3 extends over 15 amino acids. Trimming took 5 bases from V and 0 from J, leaving 11 bases between them. DNA of the CDR3: TGTGCCAGCAGTTCTCCAGTGAACTCTGGAAACACCATATATTTT. Protein sequence: CASSSPVNSGNTIYF.

V usage is TRBV5-1 and J usage is TRBJ1-4, with D perhaps matching TRBD1 (5 bases). The CDR3 has 14 residues. With 5 bases removed from V and 6 bases from J, the gap between germline ends came to 14 bases. The germline V gene has CDR1 SGHRS and CDR2 YFSETQ. CDR3: CASSAQGQDEKLFF. In DNA, the CDR3 is TGCGCCAGCAGTGCCCAGGGTCAGGATGAAAAACTGTTTTTT.

As for this clone: The same CDR3 arises from other DNA sequences in this sample as well. This chain joins TRBV20-1 and TRBJ1-1; D is undetermined. Germline V CDR1 and CDR2: DFQATT, SNEGSKA (reference sequence). The CDR3 extends over 11 amino acids. V lost 1 base to trimming and J lost 7 bases, with 7 bases between them. In nucleotides, the CDR3 is TGCAGTGCTAGAGTCCCAGTTGAAGCTTTCTTT. Translation: CSARVPVEAFF.